This paragraph reports one TCR beta chain. This clone was picked up many times. It lacks a known antigen. No base-level quality is on record; no much larger clone is a single base apart. The entry originates in a study of shared clonotypes between healthy human individuals (TCRdb year 2020). Background on the whole study: The cohort comprised a couple of women and a few men aged 18 to 49 years. Leukapheresis yielded between about 0.9 and 9.5 billion PBMCs per donor. Libraries were prepared and TCR repertoires were sequenced by different laboratories using diverse techniques, in order to increase sequencing depth and limit assay-specific biases. For each donor, three plates each were used for CD4 naive and CD4 memory, two plates were used for CD8 naive, and one plate was used for CD8 memory. Blood TCR repertoires of about 5 healthy adults were deeply sequenced to estimate repertoire size and the extent of clonotype sharing between individuals. Study-wide findings and limitations: When several donors were compared, the shared fraction of clonotypes was around 4.6% for naive CD4, 3.5% for naive CD8, 2.3% for memory CD4, and under 0.5% for memory CD8. Naive subsets generally had larger estimated clonotype richness than memory subsets. Sampling was limited to blood, and TCR repertoires in tissue likely differ from TCR repertoires in blood. The small number of donors limited the genetic and exposure-history diversity represented. Compared with non-shared clonotypes, the clonotypes found in all four sorted-subset donors had higher generation probabilities. Pairwise subsampling led to the expectation that sequencing depth would affect the degree of clonotype sharing among donors. Even with the large sequencing depth, rarefaction of the sorted-subset datasets indicated that sequencing was incomplete.

Using the deep immunoSEQ assay, multiplex PCR amplified TCR CDR3 regions from genomic DNA. Genomic DNA extracted from each cell subset was distributed evenly over all wells of several immunoSEQ 96-well plates, and each plate served as one replicate. For sorted subsets, around 200 ng genomic DNA, equal to 25,000 to 35,000 T cell genomes, was loaded into each replicate PCR. Purified libraries were quantified with a Qubit 3.0 fluorometer, sized on a Bioanalyzer 2100, and re-quantified with the KAPA Library Quantification kit. Every immunoSEQ 96-well plate was sequenced on a separate single-read 150-cycle Illumina NextSeq 550 flow cell. Per the authors' processing: Because the immunoSEQ output held only junctional sequences and lacked quality scores, the filtering could not match the filtering applied to full-length reads. To assign V/J genes and CDR3, sequences were annotated using PyIR, a Python wrapper for IgBLAST v1.9, with IMGT germline references. Any read was removed if the V/J assignment was weak (E-value above 1e-6), the CDR3 was missing, or the read contained stop codons, out-of-frame junctions, or ambiguous translated residues. V3J clonotypes were defined as sequences sharing the same inferred V gene, J gene, and CDR3 amino acid sequence. The percentage overlap between two repertoires was calculated by dividing the number of shared unique clonotypes by the size of the smaller repertoire. Repertoire richness was assessed with RTK rarefaction, the Chao1 estimator, and Recon v2.1 estimates of unobserved clonotypes. OLGA was used to compute generation probabilities for all TCRbeta clonotypes that the gDNA method yielded from four donors. The table was pulled from immuneACCESS by TCRdb, which kept in-frame rearrangements only. Such tables lose some clones; where checked, under half of the loss comes from unresolved V genes, and the rest has no known cause. From that table come the V and J calls and clone size; the DNA was used to work out D and trimming. This sample holds about a million clones; around 74% were observed only once. The ten most abundant clones make up about 1.4% of the sample.

The donors were healthy, HIV-negative adults with no recently reported acute infections or vaccinations. All donors were Caucasian adults living in Nashville, Tennessee, USA. CD4+ T cells were enriched by magnetic negative selection; naive cells were then positively selected on CD45RA, and the negative fraction formed the memory subset. Blood was collected by leukapheresis, and PBMCs were isolated by Ficoll-Histopaque density gradient centrifugation and then cryopreserved in liquid nitrogen vapor phase. Analytical flow cytometry was used to check the purity and quantity of each magnetically sorted T cell population. From each sorted fraction, genomic DNA was isolated and quantified by UV absorbance on a Nanodrop 2000c. CDR1 and CDR2, per the germline V gene, are SGHTA and FQGNSA. The cysteine opens and the phenylalanine closes a CDR3 of 16 amino acids. The kept DNA is CDR3 alone, 48 bases in frame from the first base. Unmatched junction bases come to 7, with V trimmed by 5 bases and J by 5 bases.

The sequencing sample was made of memory CD4+ T cells sorted from blood. Reading the label with the study, this specimen's cell subset or site is: CD45RA-negative fraction. This receptor chain uses TRBV7-2 and TRBJ2-7, with 15 junctional bases fitting TRBD2. The receptor's source is a young man in good health. The nucleotides read TGTGCCAGCAGCGCCGGACTAGCGGGAGGGATCCACGAGCAGTACTTC. This is translated as CASSAGLAGGIHEQYF.